The clone carrying this T cell receptor (beta chain) has a handful of counts. Its antigen is not known. After the first PCR, alpha and beta chain libraries were processed separately. These data come from a study of naive and memory T cell subsets. Study results and caveats: A few larger clonotypes appeared in naive repertoires, especially CD8, possibly memory cells re-expressing CD45RA. Naive and memory subsets had different power law exponents for TCR abundance.

An equimolar mix of two oligonucleotides served as the beta constant-region primer for TRBC1 and TRBC2. Four rounds of PCR amplified the ligated cDNA using nested alpha and beta constant-region primers plus SP2. MiXCR, applied by TCRdb to the UMI-ligation and nested PCR reads, yields one record per CDR3 protein. The table lists roughly 140,000 distinct CDR3 sequences, approximately 20% of them singletons. Trimming removed 1 base from V and 3 bases from J, with 7 bases in between. Germline V gene sequence: CDR1 MGHRA, CDR2 YSYEKL. The CDR3 has 15 residues. The chain employs TRBV4-1 and TRBJ1-6; D unclear. This sequence was found in a human donor in good health. Source material: naive CD8+ T cells from blood. In nucleotides, the CDR3 is TGCGCCAGCAGCCAAGTAGGCGACTATAATTCACCCCTCCACTTT. Protein sequence: CASSQVGDYNSPLHF.